The 23 T cell receptor beta chains given below trace back to one sample, sequenced in a study of cytomegalovirus exposure and HLA in healthy donors. 13 Jbeta primers and 60 Vbeta primers were used for the PCR. Assay: immunoSEQ multiplex PCR; the TCRdb copy retains only in-frame clones and omits some. The data contain 200,000 to 250,000 clones, 75% to 90% of them singletons. Sequenced sample: PBMCs. These receptors were taken from a boy between 2 and 15 years old in good health and CMV-seronegative.

The chain carries TRBV14 and TRBJ2-1; D unclear. V lost 4 bases, J lost 4 bases, and 8 bases lay in between. The germline CDR1 and CDR2 sequences are SGHDN and FVKESK. This CDR3 is 13 amino acids long. The DNA of the CDR3 is TGTGCCAGCAGCCCGGGTCTATACAATGAGCAGTTCTTC. It yields the protein CASSPGLYNEQFF.

The genes are TRBV7-6 and TRBJ2-1; no reliable D call. The CDR3 length is 13 residues. CDR1 and CDR2 from the germline V gene are SGHVS and FNYEAQ. V was cut by 0 bases and J by 4 bases, with 4 bases left in between. The DNA for the CDR3 is TGTGCCAGCAGCTTAGCGGCTTACAATGAGCAGTTCTTC. Residues: CASSLAAYNEQFF.

V and J are TRBV20-1 and TRBJ2-7; D is perhaps TRBD2 (5 bases). This CDR3 spans 11 amino acids. Germline V gene lookup returns CDR1 DFQATT and CDR2 SNEGSKA (reference sequence). Trimming cost V 3 bases and J 6 bases, with 9 bases left between them. This CDR3 is CSASLAREQYF. CDR3 nucleotides: TGCAGTGCTAGTTTAGCGCGCGAGCAGTACTTC.

The CDR3 bases are TGTGCCAGCAGCTCCTCCCATAGCGGGTGGACCTACGAGCAGTACTTC. Its translation: CASSSSHSGWTYEQYF. The chain combines TRBV7-8 with TRBJ2-7, with 7 bases aligning to TRBD2. CDR1 and CDR2 (germline): SGHVS, FQNEAQ. The ends lost 4 bases at V and 2 bases at J; junction bases unmatched: 11. This CDR3 spans 16 amino acids.

CDR3 loop: CASSVSQGSYNSPLHF. CDR3 nucleotides: TGTGCCAGCAGTGTATCACAGGGCAGCTATAATTCACCCCTCCACTTT. The rearrangement uses TRBV2 and TRBJ1-6; D is perhaps TRBD1 (6 bases). CDR3 length: 16 residues. The V and J ends lost 4 bases and 3 bases respectively, with 13 bases between them. Germline V lookup: CDR1 SNHLY, CDR2 FYNNEI.

DNA for the CDR3: TGTGCCAGCAGCCAGACAGGGTTCGAGCAGTACTTC. This encodes CASSQTGFEQYF. The chain joins TRBV7-6 to TRBJ2-7; 7 bases are shared with TRBD1. Germline lookup yields CDR1 SGHVS and CDR2 FNYEAQ. This CDR3 comprises 12 residues. The trim removed 5 bases at V and 6 bases at J, leaving 4 bases unmatched.

To note about this clone: Mismatch with germline at one junction end may stem from a read error. This sequence joins TRBV27 and TRBJ1-2; D ambiguous. The length of the CDR3 is 8 residues. CDR1 is MNHEY and CDR2 is SMNVEV in the germline V gene (reference sequence). DNA of the CDR3: TGTGCCAGCCCTGTGCGTCACTTC. It translates to CASPVRHF.

The CDR3 DNA is TGTGCCAGCAGCGTAGGGGACAGGGTGAACACTGAAGCTTTCTTT. Translating it yields CASSVGDRVNTEAFF. This chain uses TRBV9 with TRBJ1-1; 9 bases match TRBD1. This CDR3 has 15 amino acids. Germline assignment: CDR1 SGDLS and CDR2 YYNGEE. The V gene end was trimmed by 0 bases and the J gene end by 0 bases; junction bases not matched to a gene: 0.

V and J are TRBV10-3 and TRBJ1-6; TRBD1 matches at 8 bases. With 3 bases clipped from V and 6 bases from J, the junction kept 4 bases outside the gene matches. Germline CDR1 ENHRY, CDR2 SYGVKD. The CDR3 covers 15 residues. The CDR3 spells CAISEQGGSNSPLHF. The DNA for the CDR3 is TGTGCCATCAGTGAACAGGGGGGAAGTAATTCACCCCTCCACTTT.

This clone showed up just once. The chain uses TRBV16 and TRBJ2-7; D may be TRBD1 (6 bases). The V and J ends lost 0 bases and 1 base respectively, with 10 bases between them. The germline CDR1 and CDR2 sequences are KGHSY and FQNENV. The length of the CDR3 is 15 residues. The CDR3 region is CASSQSFRGSYEQYF. Here the CDR3 DNA reads TGTGCCAGCAGCCAATCGTTTAGGGGGTCCTACGAGCAGTACTTC.

J is TRBJ2-5 and V is TRBV12-5; 7 bases are shared with TRBD1. In germline, CDR1 is LGHNT, CDR2 FRNRAP. The junction had 5 bases not matched to a gene; V was cut back by 5 bases and J by 2 bases. This CDR3 has 14 residues. The CDR3 spells CASGPSGQQETQYF. The CDR3 coding sequence is TGTGCTAGTGGTCCCTCGGGACAGCAAGAGACCCAGTACTTC.

The chain employs TRBV5-1 and TRBJ2-3; no reliable D call. Trimming left V 5 bases short and J 0 bases short, with 16 bases between. This CDR3 is built from 16 residues. The germline V gene has CDR1 SGHRS and CDR2 YFSETQ. CDR3 DNA sequence: TGCGCCAGCAGATTATCTGGCGGTCCTAGCACAGATACGCAGTATTTT. Amino acids: CASRLSGGPSTDTQYF.

The chain has TRBV5-6 and TRBJ2-2; the match to TRBD1 covers 8 bases. The CDR3 has 19 amino acids. From germline, CDR1 is SGHDT and CDR2 YYEEEE. With 2 bases clipped from V and 6 bases from J, the junction kept 18 bases outside the gene matches. DNA for the CDR3: TGTGCCAGCAGCTTTAGAACGGTACATCGACAGGGGTTGCCCGGGGAGCTGTTTTTT. Amino acid sequence: CASSFRTVHRQGLPGELFF.

CDR3 nucleotide sequence: TGTGCCAGCAGTTCTTCCGGGACAGACTACAATGAGCAGTTCTTC. It yields the protein CASSSSGTDYNEQFF. This sequence joins TRBV6-1 and TRBJ2-1; TRBD1 matches at 7 bases. After removal of 5 bases from V and 3 bases from J, the junction contained 7 bases not matched to a gene. From germline, CDR1 is MNHNS and CDR2 SASEGT. The CDR3 contains 15 residues.

The V and J genes are TRBV19 and TRBJ2-2, with 9 bases that match TRBD1. V gave up 9 bases and J gave up 6 bases; unmatched junction bases: 11. From germline, CDR1 is LNHDA and CDR2 SQIVND (reference sequence). The CDR3 is 15 residues long. DNA of the CDR3: TGTGCCAGCGAACAGACAGGGGGAAGGGCCGGGGAGCTGTTTTTT. It translates to CASEQTGGRAGELFF.

This clone was recorded a few times. The chain has TRBV6-5 and TRBJ1-1, with unresolved D. Trimming stripped 4 bases from V and 3 bases from J, with 12 bases between. Germline V CDR1 and CDR2: MNHEY, SVGAGI. The length of the CDR3 is 14 residues. The CDR3 loop is CASSSVPGYTEAFF. CDR3 nucleotide sequence: TGTGCCAGCAGTTCGGTCCCCGGGTACACTGAAGCTTTCTTT.

The V gene is TRBV10-1, the J gene TRBJ1-4; D gene unclear. V was cut by 0 bases and J by 4 bases, with 9 bases left in between. There are 15 residues in the CDR3. Germline V CDR1 and CDR2: WNHNN, SYGVQD (reference sequence). CDR3 nucleotides: TGCGCCAGCAGTGAGTCGGCTGGTATTAATGAAAAACTGTTTTTT. Amino acids: CASSESAGINEKLFF.

This sequence joins TRBV28 and TRBJ2-1; 7 bases line up with TRBD2. V gave up 4 bases and J gave up 9 bases; unmatched junction bases: 9. This CDR3 contains 14 residues. Germline V gene lookup returns CDR1 MDHEN and CDR2 SYDVKM. The CDR3 is CASSSAGDLSEQFF. The CDR3 nucleotides are TGTGCCAGCAGTTCGGCGGGAGACTTATCTGAGCAGTTCTTC.

The gene calls are TRBV18 and TRBJ2-7; a possible D gene is TRBD2 (6 bases). V shed 3 bases and J shed 4 bases, with 13 bases lying between them. Germline CDR1 KGHSH, CDR2 LQKENI. The CDR3 consists of 14 residues. The CDR3 loop is CASSPAGQTYEQYF. In DNA form, the CDR3 reads TGTGCCAGCTCACCGGCGGGGCAAACATACGAGCAGTACTTC.

The rearrangement links TRBV27 to TRBJ1-5, with D possibly TRBD1 on 6 matching bases. The CDR3 is 14 residues long. Germline loops: CDR1 MNHEY, CDR2 SMNVEV (reference sequence). The V end was cut by 2 bases, the J end by 9 bases, with 14 bases between. As DNA, the CDR3 is TGTGCCAGCAGTTTAGGGGGCACCACCCTGCCCCAGCATTTT. It specifies CASSLGGTTLPQHF.

The gene calls are TRBV6-1 and TRBJ1-6; the D is unclear. Germline assignment: CDR1 MNHNS and CDR2 SASEGT. The CDR3 sequence is 12 residues long. V was clipped by 8 bases and J by 8 bases, with 10 bases between them. As DNA, the CDR3 is TGTGCCAGCCAGCCGCGGGATTCACCCCTCCACTTT. Translation gives CASQPRDSPLHF.

This clone was recorded a few times. The rearrangement links TRBV6-1 to TRBJ2-7; 7 bases line up with TRBD1. The V gene end was trimmed by 8 bases and the J gene end by 9 bases; junction bases not matched to a gene: 13. The CDR3 is 13 amino acids. CDR1 and CDR2 from the germline V gene are MNHNS and SASEGT. DNA for the CDR3: TGTGCCAGCCTGAAGGGGGCGGAATCGGGGCAGTACTTC. Translated, it gives CASLKGAESGQYF.

This clone was observed a few times. The rearrangement joins TRBV27 to TRBJ2-1; weak D call: TRBD1 (5 bases). From germline, CDR1 is MNHEY and CDR2 SMNVEV (reference sequence). The V end lost 4 bases, the J end lost 8 bases, and 18 bases lay between the germline ends. This CDR3 region has 15 residues. DNA of the CDR3: TGTGCCAGCAGTTCCTTCTCTGGGGCTGGGGATGAGCAGTTCTTC. This translates into CASSSFSGAGDEQFF.